One and the same sample provided the 21 T cell receptor beta chains below, sequenced in a study of T cells in Graves' hyperthyroidism and ophthalmopathy. Amplification of TCR beta CDR3 regions used RNA as the template. HTBI primers drove first-round RT-PCR of the TCR CDR3. TCRdb re-called the multiplex PCR reads through MiXCR, storing one row per CDR3 protein. Of roughly 520,000 distinct CDR3 sequences in the sample, roughly a quarter were seen once. Input material: blood. The origin of the receptors is a woman aged 25 to 39 with Graves' ophthalmopathy.

This clonotype has only a few counts. This chain connects TRBV27 to TRBJ1-2, with D possibly matching TRBD1 (5 bases). Deletions cut 8 bases from V and 3 bases from J, with 16 bases between. The V gene's germline CDR1 is MNHEY and CDR2 SMNVEV (reference sequence). The CDR3 length is 14 residues. The CDR3, as DNA: TGTGCCAGCGGTACATGGGGGGGATACTATGGCTACACCTTC. This translates into CASGTWGGYYGYTF.

Notes on this clonotype: Because the CDR3 is missing its conserved closing phenylalanine or tryptophan, this is likely a read error. The chain employs TRBV11-2 and TRBJ1-2; TRBD1 matches 11 bases. The CDR3 is 17 residues long. Germline values: CDR1 SGHAT, CDR2 FQNNGV. J lost 0 bases, V lost 7 bases, and 10 bases had no gene match. The CDR3 sequence: CASTRSGTGGANYGYTI. The CDR3 DNA is TGTGCCAGCACCCGCTCCGGGACAGGGGGAGCTAACTATGGCTACACCATC.

This clonotype was counted only a few times. CDR3 sequence: CASSPENPQFIHEQYF. CDR3 coding DNA: TGTGCCAGCTCACCCGAAAACCCCCAGTTTATCCACGAGCAGTACTTC. The chain recombines TRBV18 with TRBJ2-7; D is uncertain. The V gene's germline CDR1 is KGHSH and CDR2 LQKENI. V dropped 3 bases and J dropped 5 bases, with 20 bases sitting between them. The CDR3 length is 16 residues. Full variable domain (rest looked up from reference TRBV18 and TRBJ2-7): NAGVMQNPRHLVRRRGQEARLRCSPMKGHSHVYWYRQLPEEGLKFMVYLQKENIIDESGMPKERFSAEFPKEGPSILRIQQVVRGDSAAYFCASSPENPQFIHEQYFGPGTRLTVT.

This clonotype was detected only a few times. The V call is TRBV7-9, the J call TRBJ2-5; maybe TRBD2 (6 bases). In germline, CDR1 is SEHNR, CDR2 FQNEAQ (reference sequence). The V end lost 2 bases, the J end lost 4 bases, and 14 bases lay between the germline ends. The CDR3 is 15 amino acids. The CDR3 DNA reads as TGTGCCAGCAGCTTACCCCAGGCCGGGGGAGAGACCCAGTACTTC. Translating it yields CASSLPQAGGETQYF.

In this sample, this clonotype turned up many times. The CDR3: CASSIMRVEQYF. CDR3 nucleotides: TGTGCCAGCAGCATTATGCGAGTCGAGCAGTACTTC. J is TRBJ2-7 and V is TRBV6-5; D unclear. There are 12 residues in the CDR3. CDR1 is MNHEY and CDR2 is SVGAGI in the germline V gene. Trimming left V 6 bases short and J 6 bases short, with 12 bases between.

This clonotype was counted at least ten times. The chain couples TRBV6-2 or TRBV6-3 to TRBJ1-1, with D maybe TRBD1 (5 bases). Trimming cost V 0 bases and J 10 bases, with 9 bases left between them. Germline V gives CDR1 MNHEY, CDR2 SVGEGT. The CDR3 totals 12 residues. CDR3 bases: TGTGCCAGCAGTTACTCGGGGGTGGTAGCTTTCTTT. It specifies CASSYSGVVAFF.

This clonotype turned up a few times. The rearrangement joins TRBV5-1 to TRBJ2-7; possible D gene TRBD2, 7 bases. Trimming took 3 bases from V and 3 from J, leaving 13 bases between them. The length of the CDR3 is 14 residues. CDR1 is SGHRS and CDR2 is YFSETQ in the germline V gene. Here the CDR3 reads CASSSYRDYYEQYF. For the CDR3, the DNA is TGCGCCAGCAGCTCCTACAGGGACTACTACGAGCAGTACTTC.

V usage is TRBV12-3 or TRBV12-4 and J usage is TRBJ2-7; no clear D gene. This CDR3 region has 13 residues. V dropped 5 bases and J dropped 2 bases, with 10 bases sitting between them. The CDR3 here is CASSPLITYEQYF. CDR3 coding DNA: TGTGCCAGCAGTCCCCTTATTACCTACGAGCAGTACTTC.

This clonotype was recorded a few times. This sequence joins TRBV27 and TRBJ2-7; D unresolved. This CDR3 has 14 amino acids. Germline V gives CDR1 MNHEY, CDR2 SMNVEV (reference sequence). V shed 3 bases and J shed 5 bases, with 14 bases lying between them. The CDR3 DNA is TGTGCCAGCAGTTTGGGGTCTCCCCTGAACGAGCAGTACTTC. Protein sequence: CASSLGSPLNEQYF.

This clonotype was observed many times. The J gene is TRBJ2-7, the V gene TRBV28; TRBD1 aligns across 11 bases. V lost 3 bases, J lost 6 bases, and 4 bases stayed unmatched. CDR3 length: 14 residues. The germline V gene encodes CDR1 MDHEN and CDR2 SYDVKM. The CDR3 region is CASSLWTGGSEQYF. In nucleotides, the CDR3 is TGTGCCAGCAGTTTGTGGACAGGGGGCTCCGAGCAGTACTTC.

The chain carries TRBV6-1 and TRBJ1-5, with D possibly being TRBD1 (5 bases). The V and J ends lost 6 bases and 0 bases respectively, with 15 bases between them. Germline CDR1 is MNHNS and CDR2 is SASEGT. The CDR3 length is 16 residues. The CDR3 DNA sequence: TGTGCCAGCAGGGATCGTTGGCAGGGTAGCAATCAGCCCCAGCATTTT. It yields the protein CASRDRWQGSNQPQHF.

This clonotype was counted many times. V is TRBV7-2 and J is TRBJ2-5; D may match TRBD1 or TRBD2 (5 bases each). Germline-derived CDR1 and CDR2 are SGHTA and FQGNSA. The CDR3 consists of 17 residues. V dropped 4 bases and J dropped 8 bases, with 26 bases sitting between them. CDR3 sequence reads: CASSSVGRDRPRRTQYF. As DNA, the CDR3 is TGTGCCAGCAGCTCCGTGGGCCGGGACCGCCCGAGGCGAACCCAGTACTTC.

There are many counts of this clonotype. The CDR3 protein is CAISGVGRGYTF. DNA for the CDR3: TGTGCCATCAGTGGTGTAGGGCGGGGCTACACCTTC. The chain employs TRBV10-3 and TRBJ1-2; D remains unclear. Germline V CDR1 and CDR2: ENHRY, SYGVKD. Trimming removed 4 bases from V and 8 bases from J, with 11 bases in between. The CDR3 has 12 amino acids.

This clonotype was recorded at least ten times. The chain uses TRBV27 and TRBJ2-2; D is unclear. The length of the CDR3 is 15 residues. Trimming shortened V by 5 bases and J by 0 bases, and 10 bases separated the two germline ends. Germline-derived CDR1 and CDR2 are MNHEY and SMNVEV (reference sequence). This chain's CDR3 is CASSPLNSNTGELFF. Here the CDR3 DNA reads TGTGCCAGCAGTCCTCTCAATTCGAACACCGGGGAGCTGTTTTTT.

In this sample, this clonotype turned up a few times. The chain employs TRBV28 and TRBJ1-1; possible D gene TRBD1, 5 bases. Germline CDR1 is MDHEN and CDR2 is SYDVKM. V was trimmed by 6 bases and J by 5 bases, leaving 19 bases between them. The CDR3 contains 15 residues. This chain's CDR3 is CASSPPGKGITEAFF. DNA of the CDR3: TGTGCCAGCAGCCCGCCTGGGAAGGGGATAACTGAAGCTTTCTTT.

This clonotype occurred many times. The chain combines TRBV15 with TRBJ1-5, with D maybe TRBD1 (5 bases). The V gene's germline CDR1 is LNHNV and CDR2 YYDKDF (reference sequence). The V and J ends lost 0 bases and 3 bases respectively, with 12 bases between them. This CDR3 has 16 amino acids. The CDR3 spells CATSREGPGNNQPQHF. CDR3 sequence (DNA): TGTGCCACCAGCAGAGAGGGCCCAGGGAACAATCAGCCCCAGCATTTT.

This chain connects TRBV19 to TRBJ1-5, with D perhaps TRBD1 (5 bases). Germline CDR1 reads LNHDA; CDR2 reads SQIVND (reference sequence). This CDR3 has 18 amino acids. V shed 5 bases and J shed 0 bases, with 20 bases lying between them. The CDR3 sequence is CASSDPGHPRGSNQPQHF. The CDR3 region has the DNA TGTGCCAGTAGTGATCCCGGACACCCTAGGGGTAGCAATCAGCCCCAGCATTTT.

The table lists this clonotype with many counts. The V gene is TRBV5-1, the J gene TRBJ1-5, with TRBD1 identical over 7 bases. With 9 bases clipped from V and 1 base from J, the junction kept 4 bases outside the gene matches. The CDR3 has 13 amino acids. Germline V lookup: CDR1 SGHRS, CDR2 YFSETQ. CDR3 sequence: CANRDRSNQPQHF. CDR3 nucleotide sequence: TGCGCCAACAGGGACAGAAGCAATCAGCCCCAGCATTTT.

The chain is built from TRBV12-3 or TRBV12-4 and TRBJ1-2; no firm D call. V was cut by 2 bases and J by 1 base, with 8 bases left in between. The CDR3 covers 14 residues. The chain's CDR3 is CASSLNWSNYGYTF. In nucleotides, the CDR3 is TGTGCCAGCAGTTTAAATTGGAGTAACTATGGCTACACCTTC.

The rearrangement uses TRBV2 and TRBJ2-7; maybe TRBD1 (5 bases). The CDR3 runs 15 residues. The V gene lost 4 bases and the J gene lost 2 bases, with 15 bases spanning the gap. CDR1 is SNHLY and CDR2 is FYNNEI in the germline V gene. The CDR3 nucleotides read TGTGCCAGCAGTGTACAGGCGGTACCGCCCTACGAGCAGTACTTC. Residues: CASSVQAVPPYEQYF.

This clonotype came up once. The genes are TRBV6-1 and TRBJ1-1; tentatively, D is TRBD1 (6 bases). Germline V gene lookup returns CDR1 MNHNS and CDR2 SASEGT. The CDR3 contains 13 residues. The V and J ends lost 7 bases and 3 bases respectively, with 12 bases between them. CDR3 in amino acids: CASIPDSYTEAFF. The CDR3, as DNA: TGTGCCAGCATTCCGGACAGCTACACTGAAGCTTTCTTT.